These 12 T cell receptor beta chains originate from one sample sequenced in a study of blood T cell repertoires in COVID-19. Method: immunoSEQ multiplex PCR; TCRdb's copy keeps in-frame clones and lacks some. This table has some 120,000 clones, about 92% appearing once. Sequencing was performed on peripheral blood. The source of these receptors is a man in his 60s with COVID-19, enrolled during active disease.

The chain joins TRBV5-1 to TRBJ2-3; no clear D. CDR3 size: 17 residues. The germline V gene encodes CDR1 SGHRS and CDR2 YFSETQ. V lost 0 bases to trimming and J lost 0 bases, with 14 bases between them. The CDR3 reads CASSLGLAEPSTDTQYF. CDR3 nucleotides: TGCGCCAGCAGCTTGGGTCTGGCAGAACCTAGCACAGATACGCAGTATTTT.

V usage is TRBV14 and J usage is TRBJ1-2, with a possible D match to TRBD1 (6 bases). Trimming cost V 2 bases and J 6 bases, with 16 bases left between them. The CDR3 has 15 residues. Germline V gene lookup returns CDR1 SGHDN and CDR2 FVKESK. CDR3 nucleotides: TGTGCCAGCAGCCAACTGGCGGGGGGCGCGCATGGCTACACCTTC. Translating gives CASSQLAGGAHGYTF.

This chain's CDR3 is CASSLNLAGHYNEQFF. CDR3 DNA: TGTGCCAGCAGCTTGAATCTAGCGGGGCACTACAATGAGCAGTTCTTC. The chain has TRBV5-6 and TRBJ2-1, with 9 bases identical to TRBD2. The CDR3 consists of 16 residues. CDR1 and CDR2 from the germline V gene are SGHDT and YYEEEE. With V trimmed by 1 base and J by 3 bases, 5 bases remained unmatched.

The chain carries TRBV6-2 or TRBV6-3 and TRBJ1-5, with 7 bases matching TRBD1. The germline CDR1 and CDR2 sequences are MNHEY and SVGEGT. CDR3 size: 12 residues. The J segment lost 11 bases and the V segment lost 0 bases, leaving 1 base of the junction unmatched. The CDR3 bases are TGTGCCAGCAGTTACTCGGGACAGTCCCAGCATTTT. This encodes CASSYSGQSQHF.

This clone was seen just once. The chain employs TRBV10-1 and TRBJ2-5, with TRBD1 identical over 10 bases. The V segment lost 0 bases and the J segment 5 bases; nucleotides outside the gene matches: 9. The germline gives CDR1 WNHNN, CDR2 SYGVQD (reference sequence). The CDR3 is made up of 17 amino acids. The CDR3 reads CASSESSGQGLGETQYF. Written as DNA, the CDR3 is TGCGCCAGCAGTGAGTCTTCGGGACAGGGGTTGGGTGAGACCCAGTACTTC.

V and J are TRBV6-5 and TRBJ2-7, with D tentatively TRBD2 (7 bases). The CDR3 loop spans 13 amino acids. V was clipped by 7 bases and J by 4 bases, with 14 bases between them. The germline V gene encodes CDR1 MNHEY and CDR2 SVGAGI. As DNA, the CDR3 is TGTGCCAGCACCAACAGGGAGGGGTACGAGCAGTACTTC. It codes for CASTNREGYEQYF.

V gene TRBV7-8 combines with J gene TRBJ2-2, with D possibly being TRBD1 (5 bases). CDR1 is SGHVS, CDR2 FQNEAQ, per germline. The CDR3 sequence is 18 residues long. V lost 0 bases and J 2 bases, leaving 16 bases between the germline ends. CDR3 nucleotide sequence: TGTGCCAGCAGCTTAGCGCGAACGGACAATTTTAACACCGGGGAGCTGTTTTTT. Translation: CASSLARTDNFNTGELFF.

This sequence joins TRBV10-1 and TRBJ2-7; TRBD1 matches at 7 bases. Per germline, CDR1 WNHNN and CDR2 SYGVQD (reference sequence). The junction had 4 bases not matched to a gene; V was cut back by 0 bases and J by 5 bases. This CDR3 contains 14 residues. CDR3 sequence reads: CASSESTGWNEQYF. For the CDR3, the DNA is TGCGCCAGCAGTGAGTCGACAGGGTGGAACGAGCAGTACTTC.

The genes are TRBV7-9 and TRBJ1-2, with unresolved D. The CDR3 length is 15 residues. The germline gives CDR1 SEHNR, CDR2 FQNEAQ (reference sequence). With 3 bases removed from V and 4 bases from J, the gap between germline ends came to 15 bases. CDR3 in DNA: TGTGCCAGCAGCTTGGAGCTTTCCGTTACCTATGGCTACACCTTC. Encoded protein: CASSLELSVTYGYTF.

The chain has TRBV2 and TRBJ1-2, with D maybe TRBD1 (6 bases). The CDR3 spans 13 residues. Looked up from germline, CDR1 is SNHLY and CDR2 is FYNNEI. The germline V and J ends were trimmed by 6 bases and 5 bases, with 13 bases remaining between them. The CDR3: CASSLNREYGYTF. CDR3 bases: TGTGCCAGCAGCCTGAACAGGGAGTATGGCTACACCTTC.

This clone was counted a single time. V usage is TRBV5-1 and J usage is TRBJ2-1, with TRBD2 matching 9 bases. Trimming at V came to 3 bases and at J to 0 bases, leaving 1 base not matched to a gene. Germline V lookup: CDR1 SGHRS, CDR2 YFSETQ. The CDR3 has 15 residues. CDR3: CASSSTSGSYNEQFF. The CDR3 nucleotides read TGCGCCAGCAGCTCGACTAGCGGCTCCTACAATGAGCAGTTCTTC.

The genes are TRBV29-1 and TRBJ1-5, with 7 bases matching TRBD1. Unmatched junction bases numbered 7, after V lost 6 bases and J lost 2 bases. The CDR3 has 14 amino acids. Germline assignment: CDR1 SQVTM and CDR2 ANQGSEA. CDR3 coding DNA: TGCAGCGTAGCCGGGACAGATCGCAATCAGCCCCAGCATTTT. Protein sequence: CSVAGTDRNQPQHF.